This is a list of T cell receptor beta chains from one sample in a study of immune evolution from preneoplasia to lung adenocarcinoma. The method was immunoSEQ multiplex PCR; TCRdb's version includes in-frame clones alone and lacks a portion of them. This table holds about 8,300 clones, about 86% found once. Sequenced: FFPE invasive lung adenocarcinoma tissue. Every receptor here comes from a person aged 50-75 years with lung adenocarcinoma. Each CDR3 is given without its conserved first and last residue.

V: TRBV6-4; J: TRBJ2-3; CDR3: ASSEGGSPTDTQY
V: TRBV4-2; J: TRBJ2-3; CDR3: ASSQDRRITDTQY
V: TRBV4-1; J: TRBJ2-2; CDR3: ASSQDGPNTGELF
V: TRBV19; J: TRBJ1-2; CDR3: ASRGVGGFYGYT
V: TRBV4-1; J: TRBJ2-7; CDR3: ASSQVLDGTGQSYEQY
V: TRBV5-1; J: TRBJ2-7; CDR3: ASSSEGGYEQY
V: TRBV4-2; J: TRBJ2-7; CDR3: ASVHLRVTGGPTRGEQY
V: TRBV13; J: TRBJ2-3; CDR3: ASSRTDTQY
V: TRBV28; J: TRBJ2-3; CDR3: ASSLIYGGSPDTQY
V: TRBV27; J: TRBJ1-1; CDR3: ASSLQGYTEAF
V: TRBV6-5; J: TRBJ2-7; CDR3: ASSRDINRYEQY
V: TRBV6-5; J: TRBJ1-2; CDR3: ASSYPGQGAWGYT
V: TRBV27; J: TRBJ2-1; CDR3: ASSPALLSYNEQF
V: TRBV9; J: TRBJ2-3; CDR3: ASSPIGGDTQY
V: TRBV13; J: TRBJ2-2; CDR3: ASTTGKNTGELF
V: TRBV7-3; J: TRBJ2-2; CDR3: ASSFNTGELF
V: TRBV30; J: TRBJ2-2; CDR3: AWSVYVNTGELF
V: TRBV23-1; J: TRBJ1-1; CDR3: ASSWWLGTEAF
V: TRBV25-1; J: TRBJ2-2; CDR3: ASSEFNGGELF
V: TRBV4-1; J: TRBJ2-2; CDR3: ASSRARTGELF
V: TRBV7-8; J: TRBJ2-1; CDR3: ASSLIPPSGSYNEQF
V: TRBV11-3; J: TRBJ2-1; CDR3: ASSLDHRGYNEQF
V: TRBV6-6; J: TRBJ1-5; CDR3: ATASGGPNQPQH
V: TRBV7-8; J: TRBJ2-3; CDR3: ASSFGTGRADTQY
V: TRBV7-9; J: TRBJ1-1; CDR3: ASSSPPEGAMNTEAF
V: TRBV5-1; J: TRBJ2-1; CDR3: ATRAGGGPDEQF
V: TRBV2; J: TRBJ2-7; CDR3: ASSVVSGVQY
V: TRBV2; J: TRBJ2-3; CDR3: ASTSGQFLSTDTQY
V: TRBV6-5; J: TRBJ2-1; CDR3: ASSSVAGGYNEQF